The clone carrying this TCR beta chain was observed a handful of times. Its antigen remains unidentified. The data originate from a study of identifying expanded T cells in peripheral blood. General study results and limits: Across healthy donors, higher total template counts meant significantly greater approximately 2-week count variance.

Produced via immunoSEQ multiplex PCR; TCRdb's table is partial and in-frame only. Here the sample spans 60,000 to 65,000 clones, about 83% being singletons. Germline CDR1 and CDR2: MNHEY and SVGAGI. The CDR3 consists of 15 residues. The junction had 6 bases not matched to a gene; V was cut back by 2 bases and J by 7 bases. This TCR was recovered from a person aged 18 to 70 in good health. Sequenced material: blood. The chain is built from TRBV6-5 and TRBJ1-4, with 8 bases aligning to TRBD1. The CDR3 DNA follows: TGTGCCAGCAGTTACGCTCAGGGGGCGCGTGAAAAACTGTTTTTT. It codes for CASSYAQGAREKLFF.